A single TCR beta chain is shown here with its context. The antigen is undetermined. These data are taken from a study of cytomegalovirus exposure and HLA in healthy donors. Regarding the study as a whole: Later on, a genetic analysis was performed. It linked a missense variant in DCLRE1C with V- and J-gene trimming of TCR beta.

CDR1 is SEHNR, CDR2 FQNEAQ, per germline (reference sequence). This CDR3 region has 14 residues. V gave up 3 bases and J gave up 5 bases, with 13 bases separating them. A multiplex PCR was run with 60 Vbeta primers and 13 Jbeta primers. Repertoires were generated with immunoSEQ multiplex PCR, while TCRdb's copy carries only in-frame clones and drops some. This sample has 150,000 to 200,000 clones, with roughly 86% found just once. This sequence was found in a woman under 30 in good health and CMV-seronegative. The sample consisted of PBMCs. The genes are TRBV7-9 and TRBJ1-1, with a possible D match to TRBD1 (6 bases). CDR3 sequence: CASSLGQGWTEAFF. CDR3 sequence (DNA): TGTGCCAGCAGCTTGGGGCAGGGGTGGACTGAAGCTTTCTTT.